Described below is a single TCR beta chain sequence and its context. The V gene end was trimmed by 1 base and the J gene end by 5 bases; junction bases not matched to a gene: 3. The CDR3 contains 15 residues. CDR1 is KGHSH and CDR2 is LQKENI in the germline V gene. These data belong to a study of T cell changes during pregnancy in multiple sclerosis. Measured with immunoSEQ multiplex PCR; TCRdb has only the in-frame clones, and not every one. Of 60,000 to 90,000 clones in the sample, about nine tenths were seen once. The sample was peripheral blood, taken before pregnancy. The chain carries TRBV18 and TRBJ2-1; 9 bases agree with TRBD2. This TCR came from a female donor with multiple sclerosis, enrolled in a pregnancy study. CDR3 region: CASSPLAGADNEQFF. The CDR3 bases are TGTGCCAGCTCACCACTAGCGGGGGCCGACAATGAGCAGTTCTTC.